This T cell receptor (beta chain) originates from a study of CD8 T cells in Susac syndrome. Overall study findings and caveats: The authors acknowledged that their TCR sequencing and HLA analysis involved a relatively small number of individuals.

This clonotype was picked up a small number of times. Its antigen is not known. The multiple sclerosis controls comprised treatment-naive patients whose relapsing-remitting disease was stable or active. The authors reverse transcribed roughly 0.5 to 1 ug RNA with random hexamers. By means of immunoSEQ multiplex PCR, TCR beta CDR3 spanning 54 Vbeta and 13 Jbeta underwent amplification. TCRdb analysed the immunoSEQ multiplex PCR reads with MiXCR anew, one entry per CDR3 protein. The table records 100,000 to 150,000 distinct CDR3 sequences, 80% of them present only once. Germline V gene lookup returns CDR1 MNHNS and CDR2 SASEGT. V lost 6 bases, J lost 1 base, and 7 bases stayed unmatched. The CDR3 covers 15 residues.

The sequencing sample was made of CD8+ T cells from PBMCs. This chain connects TRBV6-1 to TRBJ2-3; 7 bases match TRBD2. This TCR came from a human donor with multiple sclerosis. CDR3 DNA: TGTGCCAGCAGCACTCCCCGGGGGGGCACAGATACGCAGTATTTT. Translation: CASSTPRGGTDTQYF.